A selection of T cell receptor beta chains follows, all from one sample in a study of molecular identifiers for immune sequencing clone quantification. In TCRdb, the PCR reads were re-called with MiXCR into one record per CDR3 protein. The sample lists under 600,000 distinct CDR3 sequences, around 23% seen once, with approximately 0.8% in the top ten. The sequencing input was naive CD8+ T cells from blood, with Jurkat cell RNA spiked in. The origin of the receptors is a human donor in good health. Some libraries in this study had Jurkat cell RNA spiked in. CDR3s include the opening cysteine and the closing phenylalanine or tryptophan. A D gene is named only where the DNA matches it firmly. The size of a clone is reported for some rows only, either as once, few or many, or as a class for expanded clones.

J	V	D	size	CDR3	DNA
TRBJ1-1	TRBV11-2	.	.	CASRSNSEAFF	TGTGCCAGCAGATCGAATTCTGAAGCTTTCTTT
TRBJ2-5	TRBV12-3/TRBV12-4	.	many	CASSLARRETQYF	TGTGCCAGCAGTTTAGCACGGAGAGAGACCCAGTACTTC
TRBJ2-7	TRBV2	.	few	CASSDFPSPSSYEQYF	TGTGCCAGCAGTGATTTTCCTAGCCCGAGCTCCTACGAGCAGTACTTC
TRBJ2-7	TRBV5-6	.	few	CASSYRAGYEQYF	TGTGCCAGCAGCTACAGGGCTGGCTACGAGCAGTACTTC
TRBJ2-5	TRBV7-9	TRBD2	.	CASSPPAGAPATQYF	TGTGCCAGCAGCCCCCCAGCGGGGGCCCCGGCGACCCAGTACTTC
TRBJ2-7	TRBV6-2/TRBV6-3	TRBD2	few	CASSYRLAGGITTYEQYF	TGTGCCAGCAGCTACCGACTAGCGGGAGGGATTACAACCTACGAGCAGTACTTC
TRBJ2-7	TRBV6-2/TRBV6-3	.	.	CASSSRTVPSYEQYF	TGTGCCAGCAGTTCCAGGACCGTGCCGAGCTACGAGCAGTACTTC
TRBJ2-7	TRBV7-9	TRBD1	.	CASSYSTGDLAYEQYF	TGTGCCAGCTCCTACTCGACAGGGGACCTCGCCTACGAGCAGTACTTC
TRBJ2-2	TRBV19	TRBD1	.	CASSPTGGGELFF	TGTGCCAGTAGCCCCACAGGGGGCGGGGAGCTGTTTTTT
TRBJ2-2	TRBV28	TRBD2	few	CASSSYKPGGTGELFF	TGTGCCAGCAGTTCCTACAAACCGGGAGGCACCGGGGAGCTGTTTTTT
TRBJ2-1	TRBV29-1	.	.	CSVAPVTYNEQFF	TGCAGCGTTGCCCCAGTCACCTACAATGAGCAGTTCTTC
TRBJ2-7	TRBV7-6	.	.	CASSLRTKNPYEQYF	TGTGCCAGCAGCTTAAGGACTAAAAATCCCTACGAGCAGTACTTC
TRBJ1-5	TRBV20-1	.	.	CSAREGVNQLQHF	TGCAGTGCTAGAGAGGGTGTAAATCAGCTCCAGCATTTT
TRBJ1-3	TRBV13	.	few	CASSFGSPNTIYF	TGTGCCAGCAGCTTCGGGTCCCCAAACACCATATATTTT
TRBJ1-5	TRBV20-1	TRBD1	.	CSAKGYTDDRDNQPQHF	TGCAGTGCTAAGGGGTACACGGACGACAGGGACAATCAGCCCCAGCATTTT
TRBJ2-7	TRBV13	TRBD1	few	CASSLVDRDRGVVYEQYF	TGTGCCAGCAGCTTAGTGGACCGGGACAGGGGAGTAGTTTACGAGCAGTACTTC
TRBJ2-2	TRBV7-2	.	few	CASSLGGNGELFF	TGTGCCAGCAGCTTAGGGGGGAACGGGGAGCTGTTTTTT
TRBJ2-3	TRBV5-6	.	.	CASSLARGSGRIPHTQYF	TGTGCCAGCAGCTTGGCCAGGGGTTCCGGGAGGATCCCACATACGCAGTATTTT
TRBJ1-6	TRBV20-1	.	.	CSARVQGSNSPLHF	TGCAGTGCTAGAGTACAAGGTTCTAATTCACCCCTCCACTTT
TRBJ2-3	TRBV4-3	.	.	CAGSQEGLSGAHTDTQYF	TGCGCCGGCAGCCAAGAAGGGCTGTCGGGAGCCCACACAGATACGCAGTATTTT